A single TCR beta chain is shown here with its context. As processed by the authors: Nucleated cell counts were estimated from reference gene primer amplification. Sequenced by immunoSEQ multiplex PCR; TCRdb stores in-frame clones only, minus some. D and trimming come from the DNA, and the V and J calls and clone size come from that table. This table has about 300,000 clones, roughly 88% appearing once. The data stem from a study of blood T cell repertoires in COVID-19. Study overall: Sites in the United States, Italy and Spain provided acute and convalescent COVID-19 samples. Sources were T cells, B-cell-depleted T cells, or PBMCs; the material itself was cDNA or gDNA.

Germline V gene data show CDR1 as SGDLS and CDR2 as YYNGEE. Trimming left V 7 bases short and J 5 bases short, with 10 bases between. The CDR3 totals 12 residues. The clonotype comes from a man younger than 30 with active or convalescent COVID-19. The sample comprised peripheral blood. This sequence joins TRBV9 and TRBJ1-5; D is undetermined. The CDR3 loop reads CASGRRDQPQHF. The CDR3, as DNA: TGTGCCAGCGGGCGGAGGGATCAGCCCCAGCATTTT.